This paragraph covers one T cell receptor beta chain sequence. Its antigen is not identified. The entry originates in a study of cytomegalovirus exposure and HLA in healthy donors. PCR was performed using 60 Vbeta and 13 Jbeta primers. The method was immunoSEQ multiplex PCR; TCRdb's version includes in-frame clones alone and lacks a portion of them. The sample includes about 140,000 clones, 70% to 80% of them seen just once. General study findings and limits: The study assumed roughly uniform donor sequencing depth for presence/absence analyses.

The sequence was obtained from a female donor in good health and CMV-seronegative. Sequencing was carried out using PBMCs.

CDR3 sequence (DNA): TGCGCCAGCAGCAACAGGGCAACTAACTATGGCTACACCTTC. It is translated as CASSNRATNYGYTF. The V gene is TRBV5-1, the J gene TRBJ1-2; D is perhaps TRBD1 (6 bases). The V end lost 4 bases, the J end lost 0 bases, and 10 bases lay between the germline ends. Per germline, CDR1 SGHRS and CDR2 YFSETQ. This CDR3 region has 14 residues.